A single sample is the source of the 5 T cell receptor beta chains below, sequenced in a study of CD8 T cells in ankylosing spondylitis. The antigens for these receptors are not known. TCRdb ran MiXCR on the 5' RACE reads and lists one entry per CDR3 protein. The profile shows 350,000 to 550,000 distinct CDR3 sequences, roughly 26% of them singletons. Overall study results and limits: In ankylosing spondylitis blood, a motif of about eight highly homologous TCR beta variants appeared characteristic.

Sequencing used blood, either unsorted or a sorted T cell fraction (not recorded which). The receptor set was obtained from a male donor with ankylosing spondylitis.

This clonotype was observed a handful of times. CDR3 DNA sequence: TGTGCCAGCAGCCAACATCAGGGGAATGAGCAGTTCTTC. Its translation: CASSQHQGNEQFF. V usage is TRBV12-3 or TRBV12-4 and J usage is TRBJ2-1, with TRBD1 as a possible D gene (6 bases). This CDR3 contains 13 residues. Trimming stripped 6 bases from V and 7 bases from J, with 13 bases between.

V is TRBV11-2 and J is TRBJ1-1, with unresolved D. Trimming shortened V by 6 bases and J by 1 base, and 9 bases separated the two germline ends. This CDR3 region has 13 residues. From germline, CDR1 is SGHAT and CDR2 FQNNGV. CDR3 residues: CASSYHRNTEAFF. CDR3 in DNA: TGTGCCAGCAGTTATCACAGGAACACTGAAGCTTTCTTT.

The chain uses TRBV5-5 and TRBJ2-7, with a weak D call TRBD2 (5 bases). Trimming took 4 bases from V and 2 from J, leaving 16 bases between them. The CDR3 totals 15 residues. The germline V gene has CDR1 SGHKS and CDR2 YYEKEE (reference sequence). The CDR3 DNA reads TGTGCCAGCAGCCGGGATGGCGGGCGCACCTACGAGCAGTACTTC. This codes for CASSRDGGRTYEQYF.

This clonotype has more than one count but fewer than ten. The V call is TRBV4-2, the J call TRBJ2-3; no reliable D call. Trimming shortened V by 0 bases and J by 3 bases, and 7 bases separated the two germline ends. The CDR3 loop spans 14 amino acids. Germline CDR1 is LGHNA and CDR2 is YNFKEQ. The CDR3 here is CASSQEFGTDTQYF. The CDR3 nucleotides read TGTGCCAGCAGCCAAGAGTTCGGGACAGATACGCAGTATTTT.

As DNA, the CDR3 is TGTGCCAGCAGTTTGTCTCAAAACAACATTCAGTACTTC. Translation gives CASSLSQNNIQYF. The chain uses TRBV27 and TRBJ2-4; no reliable D call. V lost 3 bases and J 7 bases, leaving 10 bases between the germline ends. This CDR3 contains 13 residues. Germline V gives CDR1 MNHEY, CDR2 SMNVEV (reference sequence).